This TCR beta chain stems from a study of early T cells in non-severe SARS-CoV-2 infection. Study context: Sequencing used unsorted whole-blood bulk RNA, so chains lack pairing.

Individual cDNA molecules were tagged with unique molecular identifiers. TCRdb processed the 5' RACE reads anew with MiXCR; each CDR3 protein has one entry. The data show about 80,000 distinct CDR3 sequences, around 10% seen once. The CDR3 runs 16 residues. Germline lookup yields CDR1 KGHDR and CDR2 SFDVKD. V shed 1 base, J shed 9 bases, and the junction held 6 bases outside the gene matches. This chain uses TRBV24-1 with TRBJ2-1, with 12 bases that match TRBD2. Sequenced input: whole blood. This sequence originates from an adult who was a healthcare worker with PCR-confirmed SARS-CoV-2 infection or an uninfected control (not recorded which). CDR3 in amino acids: CATSDFSTSGRLEQFF. In nucleotides, the CDR3 is TGTGCCACCAGTGATTTTTCGACTAGCGGGAGACTTGAGCAGTTCTTC.